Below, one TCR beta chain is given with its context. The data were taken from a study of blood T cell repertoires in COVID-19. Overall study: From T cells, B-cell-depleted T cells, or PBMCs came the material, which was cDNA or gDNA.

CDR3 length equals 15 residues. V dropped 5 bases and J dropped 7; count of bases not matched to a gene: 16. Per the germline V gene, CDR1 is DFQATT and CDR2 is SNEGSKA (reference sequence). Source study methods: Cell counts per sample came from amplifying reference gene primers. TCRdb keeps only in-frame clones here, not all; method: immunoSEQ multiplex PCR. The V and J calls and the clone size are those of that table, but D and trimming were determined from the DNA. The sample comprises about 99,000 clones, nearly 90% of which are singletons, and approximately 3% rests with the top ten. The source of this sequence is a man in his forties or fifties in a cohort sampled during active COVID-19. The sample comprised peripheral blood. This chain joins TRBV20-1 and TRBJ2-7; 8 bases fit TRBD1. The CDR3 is CSAGDPKQGEQEQYF. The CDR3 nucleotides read TGCAGTGCTGGTGACCCTAAACAGGGGGAACAGGAGCAGTACTTC.